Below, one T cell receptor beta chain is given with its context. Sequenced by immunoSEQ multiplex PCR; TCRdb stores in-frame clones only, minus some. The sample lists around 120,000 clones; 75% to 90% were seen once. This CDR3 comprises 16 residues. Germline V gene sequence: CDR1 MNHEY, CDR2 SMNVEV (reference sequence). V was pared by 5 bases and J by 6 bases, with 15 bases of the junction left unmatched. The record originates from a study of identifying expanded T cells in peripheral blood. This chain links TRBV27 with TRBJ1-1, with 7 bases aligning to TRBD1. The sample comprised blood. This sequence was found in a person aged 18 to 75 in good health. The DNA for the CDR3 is TGTGCCAGCAGTCCTGACTCTATAACAGGGGAATCTGAAGCTTTCTTT. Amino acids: CASSPDSITGESEAFF.